Listed here is a single TCR beta chain. The antigen remains unidentified. V was pared by 4 bases and J by 5 bases, with 11 bases of the junction left unmatched. This CDR3 contains 16 residues. CDR1 is SNHLY and CDR2 is FYNNEI in the germline V gene. This sample is drawn from a study of yellow fever vaccine responses in identical twins. Study results and limitations: A vaccine T cell response that seemed partly convergent and partly personalized was reported in twins.

TCRdb analysed the RT-PCR reads with MiXCR anew, one entry per CDR3 protein. The sample includes several thousand distinct CDR3 sequences, 75% to 80% of them seen just once. This material consisted of T cells from blood (PBMCs), unsorted or a sorted subset (not recorded which), taken before or after yellow fever vaccination (not recorded which). The chain recombines TRBV2 with TRBJ1-1, with 9 bases identical to TRBD1. This receptor was identified in a woman in her late teens or twenties who received the yellow fever vaccine. The CDR3: CASSGTGALPRTEAFF. DNA for the CDR3: TGTGCCAGCAGTGGGACAGGGGCACTCCCGAGGACTGAAGCTTTCTTT.